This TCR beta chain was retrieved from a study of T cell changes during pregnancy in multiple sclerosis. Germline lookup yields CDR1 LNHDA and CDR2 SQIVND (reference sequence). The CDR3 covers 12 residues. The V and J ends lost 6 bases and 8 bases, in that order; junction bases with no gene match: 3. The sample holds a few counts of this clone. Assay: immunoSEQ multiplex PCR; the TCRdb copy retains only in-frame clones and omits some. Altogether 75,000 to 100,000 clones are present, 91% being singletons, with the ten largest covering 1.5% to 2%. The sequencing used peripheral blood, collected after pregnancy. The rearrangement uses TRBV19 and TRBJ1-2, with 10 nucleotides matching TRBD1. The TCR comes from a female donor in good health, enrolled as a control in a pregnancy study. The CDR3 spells CASSLDRGGYTF. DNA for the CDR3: TGTGCCAGTAGCCTGGACAGGGGGGGCTACACCTTC.